The 26 T cell receptor beta chains below were found in one sample sequenced in a study of blood T cell repertoires in COVID-19. Clones were read by immunoSEQ multiplex PCR, and TCRdb kept only the in-frame ones, dropping some. This sample has around 130,000 clones, with around nine tenths found just once. Sequencing was carried out using peripheral blood. The source is a human donor in a cohort sampled during active COVID-19.

This chain links TRBV7-8 with TRBJ2-5, with 11 bases fitting TRBD2. V lost 1 base to trimming and J lost 5 bases; unmatched junction nucleotides: 6. CDR3 length: 16 residues. The germline V gene has CDR1 SGHVS and CDR2 FQNEAQ. The CDR3 nucleotides read TGTGCCAGCAGCTTAGGTGGACTAGCGGGTAGGGAGACCCAGTACTTC. Its protein product is CASSLGGLAGRETQYF. The full variable domain, rest sourced from reference TRBV7-8 and TRBJ2-5, is GAGVSQSPRYKVAKRGQDVALRCDPISGHVSLFWYQQALGQGPEFLTYFQNEAQLDKSGLPSDRFFAERPEGSVSTLKIQRTQQEDSAVYLCASSLGGLAGRETQYFGPGTRLLVL.

The V and J genes are TRBV6-4 and TRBJ2-3; D may be TRBD1 (6 bases). The V gene's germline CDR1 is MRHNA and CDR2 SNTAGT. V was cut by 2 bases and J by 0 bases, with 15 bases left in between. This CDR3 spans 17 amino acids. The CDR3 loop reads CASSDRTELTSTDTQYF. In DNA, the CDR3 is TGTGCCAGCAGTGACAGGACAGAGTTAACTAGCACAGATACGCAGTATTTT.

The rearrangement uses TRBV2 and TRBJ2-1, with 9 bases lining up with TRBD2. Germline V CDR1 and CDR2: SNHLY, FYNNEI. The CDR3 is made up of 16 amino acids. Trimming took 2 bases from V and 4 from J; bases not matched to a gene: 6. CDR3 bases: TGTGCCAGCAGTGAAATTAGCGGGGGCCTATACAATGAGCAGTTCTTC. Its translation is CASSEISGGLYNEQFF. The entire variable domain, with the rest obtained from reference TRBV2 and TRBJ2-1, is as follows: EPEVTQTPSHQVTQMGQEVILRCVPISNHLYFYWYRQILGQKVEFLVSFYNNEISEKSEIFDDQFSVERPDGSNFTLKIRSTKLEDSAMYFCASSEISGGLYNEQFFGPGTRLTVL.

The chain links TRBV5-1 to TRBJ2-1, with 9 bases matching TRBD2. This CDR3 comprises 15 residues. Germline-derived CDR1 and CDR2 are SGHRS and YFSETQ. J lost 2 bases, V lost 5 bases, and 5 bases had no gene match. The CDR3 loop is CASRPGTSTYNEQFF. For the CDR3, the DNA is TGCGCCAGCAGACCCGGGACTAGCACCTACAATGAGCAGTTCTTC.

The genes are TRBV29-1 and TRBJ1-1; D uncertain. The V gene lost 4 bases and the J gene lost 1 base, with 10 bases spanning the gap. The germline CDR1 and CDR2 sequences are SQVTM and ANQGSEA. CDR3 length: 13 amino acids. In DNA, the CDR3 is TGCAGCGTTGTCTCTCAGGAGAACACTGAAGCTTTCTTT. Translation gives CSVVSQENTEAFF.

The chain couples TRBV30 to TRBJ1-1; 8 bases map to TRBD1. The CDR3 contains 13 residues. Germline CDR1 is GTSNPN and CDR2 is SVGIG (reference sequence). The J segment lost 5 bases and the V segment lost 2 bases, leaving 4 bases of the junction unmatched. CDR3 nucleotide sequence: TGTGCCTGGAGTCAGGGGGCAGGAACTGAAGCTTTCTTT. It codes for CAWSQGAGTEAFF.

This clone has a handful of counts. This sequence joins TRBV7-3 and TRBJ2-3, with 11 bases that match TRBD2. This CDR3 is built from 15 residues. CDR1 and CDR2 from the germline V gene are SGHTA and FQGTGA. V was pared by 5 bases and J by 5 bases, with 6 bases of the junction left unmatched. CDR3: CASSLLAGAVDTQYF. The CDR3, as DNA: TGTGCCAGCAGCCTACTAGCGGGAGCCGTAGATACGCAGTATTTT.

The CDR3 region is CASSQDSGEARAYEQYF. In DNA, the CDR3 is TGTGCCAGCAGCCAAGATTCCGGTGAAGCGAGAGCCTACGAGCAGTACTTC. The chain employs TRBV3-1 (or the pseudogene TRBV3-2) and TRBJ2-7; D is uncertain. Germline-derived CDR1 and CDR2 are LGHDT and YNNKEL (reference sequence). The germline V and J ends were trimmed by 0 bases and 2 bases, with 17 bases remaining between them. The CDR3 loop spans 17 amino acids.

This clone was seen once. This chain uses TRBV28 with TRBJ2-4; a possible D gene is TRBD1 (5 bases). Trimming pared 6 bases from V and 4 bases from J, leaving 10 bases between. This CDR3 region has 13 residues. CDR1 and CDR2 (germline): MDHEN, SYDVKM. CDR3 region: CASRLSGKNIQYF. For the CDR3, the DNA is TGTGCCAGCAGACTTTCAGGGAAAAACATTCAGTACTTC.

This chain uses TRBV2 with TRBJ1-1; 11 bases are shared with TRBD1. J lost 6 bases, V lost 6 bases, and 15 bases had no gene match. This CDR3 contains 17 residues. From germline, CDR1 is SNHLY and CDR2 FYNNEI. CDR3 loop: CASRASRDRGIGAEAFF. The DNA for the CDR3 is TGTGCCAGCAGGGCAAGTCGGGACAGGGGGATCGGGGCTGAAGCTTTCTTT.

V gene TRBV28 combines with J gene TRBJ1-2; D may be TRBD1 (5 bases). Germline V gene lookup returns CDR1 MDHEN and CDR2 SYDVKM. Deletions cut 5 bases from V and 5 bases from J, with 18 bases between. The CDR3 has 15 residues. CDR3 bases: TGTGCCAGCAGTCCACCGGTAGGCAGGGAATATGGCTACACCTTC. As protein: CASSPPVGREYGYTF.

The chain employs TRBV19 and TRBJ2-5; 7 nucleotides match TRBD1. The CDR3 sequence is 15 residues long. Germline V CDR1 and CDR2: LNHDA, SQIVND (reference sequence). The V gene end was trimmed by 4 bases and the J gene end by 3 bases; junction bases not matched to a gene: 8. The CDR3 is CASSKTGSTEETQYF. The DNA for the CDR3 is TGTGCCAGTAGTAAGACAGGGTCAACGGAAGAGACCCAGTACTTC.

The chain has TRBV5-1 and TRBJ2-2; TRBD2 matches at 12 bases. In germline, CDR1 is SGHRS, CDR2 YFSETQ. After removal of 4 bases from V and 5 bases from J, the junction contained 9 bases not matched to a gene. The CDR3 contains 17 residues. The DNA of the CDR3 is TGCGCCAGCAGCATGGTGCCGGGGACTAGCGGGACCGGGGAGCTGTTTTTT. Amino acids: CASSMVPGTSGTGELFF. Supplemented by reference TRBV5-1 and TRBJ2-2, the full variable domain reads KAGVTQTPRYLIKTRGQQVTLSCSPISGHRSVSWYQQTPGQGLQFLFEYFSETQRNKGNFPGRFSGRQFSNSRSEMNVSTLELGDSALYLCASSMVPGTSGTGELFFGEGSRLTVL.

This rearrangement joins TRBV2 to TRBJ1-5; D is ambiguous. Per germline, CDR1 SNHLY and CDR2 FYNNEI. V was clipped by 3 bases and J by 2 bases, with 11 bases between them. The CDR3 contains 15 residues. This chain's CDR3 is CASSEGRNRNQPQHF. The CDR3 nucleotides are TGTGCCAGCAGTGAGGGCAGGAACCGCAATCAGCCCCAGCATTTT.

V gene TRBV7-3 combines with J gene TRBJ2-3; no reliable D call. This CDR3 is 13 amino acids long. Trimming shortened V by 3 bases and J by 1 base, and 5 bases separated the two germline ends. Germline lookup yields CDR1 SGHTA and CDR2 FQGTGA. CDR3 loop: CASSFQGTDTQYF. CDR3 nucleotide sequence: TGTGCCAGCAGCTTCCAGGGCACAGATACGCAGTATTTT.

The chain couples TRBV27 to TRBJ2-3; 8 bases match TRBD2. The CDR3 is 16 residues long. Germline assignment: CDR1 MNHEY and CDR2 SMNVEV (reference sequence). Trimming cost V 6 bases and J 4 bases; bases outside gene matches: 12. The CDR3 reads CASSPAGVSGADTQYF. The CDR3 nucleotides read TGTGCCAGCAGCCCAGCGGGGGTCTCGGGCGCAGATACGCAGTATTTT.

The rearrangement joins TRBV3-1 (or the pseudogene TRBV3-2) to TRBJ2-1, with D possibly being TRBD1 (7 bases). The CDR3 has 16 residues. Looked up from germline, CDR1 is LGHDT and CDR2 is YNNKEL (reference sequence). V lost 1 base, J lost 12 bases, and 22 bases lay in between. CDR3 sequence reads: CASSQGGDSAHGWQFF. The CDR3 nucleotides are TGTGCCAGCAGCCAAGGGGGGGACAGTGCCCACGGTTGGCAGTTCTTC.

V gene TRBV6-5 combines with J gene TRBJ2-2, with D perhaps TRBD1 (6 bases). Germline V lookup: CDR1 MNHEY, CDR2 SVGAGI. The length of the CDR3 is 12 residues. With 7 bases removed from V and 7 bases from J, the gap between germline ends came to 10 bases. The CDR3 spells CASTKGVGELFF. Written as DNA, the CDR3 is TGTGCCAGCACCAAGGGGGTCGGGGAGCTGTTTTTT.

V gene TRBV15 combines with J gene TRBJ1-5; TRBD1 agrees at 9 bases. J was trimmed by 3 bases and V by 0 bases; bases with no gene match: 6. Germline assignment: CDR1 LNHNV and CDR2 YYDKDF (reference sequence). The CDR3 covers 17 residues. The CDR3 loop reads CATSRDYGTGINQPQHF. CDR3 DNA sequence: TGTGCCACCAGCAGAGATTACGGGACAGGGATCAATCAGCCCCAGCATTTT. The complete variable domain, with remaining parts taken from reference TRBV15 and TRBJ1-5, reads DAMVIQNPRYQVTQFGKPVTLSCSQTLNHNVMYWYQQKSSQAPKLLFHYYDKDFNNEADTPDNFQSRRPNTSFCFLDIRSPGLGDTAMYLCATSRDYGTGINQPQHFGDGTRLSIL.

This sequence joins TRBV6-1 and TRBJ2-3; TRBD2 matches at 8 bases. Trimming cost V 4 bases and J 1 base; bases outside gene matches: 7. Germline assignment: CDR1 MNHNS and CDR2 SASEGT. The CDR3 contains 16 residues. CDR3 nucleotides: TGTGCCAGCAGTGTACAAGCGGGGGCCCGCACAGATACGCAGTATTTT. Its protein is CASSVQAGARTDTQYF.

The V call is TRBV19, the J call TRBJ1-5, with 10 bases lining up with TRBD1. Germline CDR1 is LNHDA and CDR2 is SQIVND (reference sequence). The CDR3 spans 16 residues. V shed 4 bases and J 4 bases; nucleotides not matched to a gene: 7. CDR3 amino acids: CASSTPGQGRNQPQHF. Here the CDR3 DNA reads TGTGCCAGTAGTACACCGGGACAGGGGAGGAATCAGCCCCAGCATTTT.

The chain joins TRBV7-6 to TRBJ2-2, with D perhaps TRBD1 (6 bases). Germline V gives CDR1 SGHVS, CDR2 FNYEAQ. CDR3 length: 15 amino acids. V was pared by 5 bases and J by 6 bases, with 16 bases between. CDR3 sequence (DNA): TGTGCCAGCAGCCGGACCACAGGGACCCCCGGGGAGCTGTTTTTT. Translating gives CASSRTTGTPGELFF.

In the case of this clone: Other DNA sequences from this sample encode an identical CDR3 as well. The gene calls are TRBV5-1 and TRBJ1-5, with 9 bases identical to TRBD1. The CDR3 is 15 residues long. Germline V lookup: CDR1 SGHRS, CDR2 YFSETQ. The V gene end was trimmed by 4 bases and the J gene end by 0 bases; junction bases not matched to a gene: 2. The CDR3 nucleotides are TGCGCCAGCAGCCCGGGACAGGGTAGCAATCAGCCCCAGCATTTT. Its translation is CASSPGQGSNQPQHF.

This chain links TRBV19 with TRBJ1-1; D is ambiguous. This CDR3 is 18 amino acids long. In germline, CDR1 is LNHDA, CDR2 SQIVND (reference sequence). Deletions cut 4 bases from V and 0 bases from J, with 21 bases between. Here the CDR3 DNA reads TGTGCCAGTAGTAACCTCCAAAGGGAGTCCTTCATGAACACTGAAGCTTTCTTT. Translated, it gives CASSNLQRESFMNTEAFF. The variable domain in full, completed from reference TRBV19 and TRBJ1-1, reads DGGITQSPKYLFRKEGQNVTLSCEQNLNHDAMYWYRQDPGQGLRLIYYSQIVNDFQKGDIAEGYSVSREKKESFPLTVTSAQKNPTAFYLCASSNLQRESFMNTEAFFGQGTRLTVV.

The rearrangement links TRBV4-2 to TRBJ2-7, with TRBD2 matching 13 bases. The germline V gene encodes CDR1 LGHNA and CDR2 YNFKEQ. V lost 1 base to trimming and J lost 7 bases; unmatched junction nucleotides: 4. The CDR3 sequence is 15 residues long. The CDR3 region has the DNA TGTGCCAGCAGCCAAGCACTAGCGGGGGGGCGAGAGCAGTACTTC. As protein: CASSQALAGGREQYF.

The chain links TRBV7-2 to TRBJ2-1; D perhaps matches TRBD2 (5 bases). With 8 bases removed from V and 3 bases from J, the gap between germline ends came to 14 bases. The CDR3 is made up of 14 amino acids. CDR1 and CDR2 from the germline V gene are SGHTA and FQGNSA. CDR3 sequence reads: CASSRSGNYNEQFF. DNA of the CDR3: TGTGCCAGCTCACGGAGCGGAAACTACAATGAGCAGTTCTTC.